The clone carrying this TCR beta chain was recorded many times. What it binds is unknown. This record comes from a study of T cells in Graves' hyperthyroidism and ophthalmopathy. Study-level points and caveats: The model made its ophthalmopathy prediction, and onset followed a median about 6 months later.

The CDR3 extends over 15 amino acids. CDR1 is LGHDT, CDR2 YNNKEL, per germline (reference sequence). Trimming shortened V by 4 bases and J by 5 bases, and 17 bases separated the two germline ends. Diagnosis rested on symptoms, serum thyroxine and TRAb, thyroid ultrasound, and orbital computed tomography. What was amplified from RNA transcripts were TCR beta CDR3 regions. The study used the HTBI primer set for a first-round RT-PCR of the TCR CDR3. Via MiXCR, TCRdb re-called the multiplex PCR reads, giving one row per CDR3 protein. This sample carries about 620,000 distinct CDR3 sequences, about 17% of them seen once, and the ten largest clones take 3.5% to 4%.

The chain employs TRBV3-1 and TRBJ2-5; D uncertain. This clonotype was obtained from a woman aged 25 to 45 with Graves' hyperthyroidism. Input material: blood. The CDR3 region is CASSLGSLLKETQYF. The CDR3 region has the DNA TGTGCCAGCAGCCTCGGGTCCCTTCTCAAGGAGACCCAGTACTTC.